This T cell receptor beta chain emerged from a study of early T cells in non-severe SARS-CoV-2 infection. Overall study: The sequenced material was bulk RNA from unsorted whole blood, and its chains were unpaired. Study results and limitations: The VDJdb matching leaned toward anti-spike CD8 responses and overlooked private and CD4 specificities.

V gave up 0 bases and J gave up 2 bases, with 12 bases separating them. The CDR3 sequence is 16 residues long. This clonotype showed up many times. Antigen specificity is unknown. The TCR library protocol attached unique molecular identifiers to the individual cDNA molecules. Using its own MiXCR run on the 5' RACE reads, TCRdb lists one record per CDR3 protein. In the table there are more than 60,000 distinct CDR3 sequences, 4.9% of which are singletons. This clonotype originated in an adult who was a healthcare worker with PCR-confirmed SARS-CoV-2 infection or an uninfected control (not recorded which). The rearrangement links TRBV12-3 or TRBV12-4 to TRBJ2-3; no definite D call. The sequenced material came from whole blood. The CDR3 DNA sequence: TGTGCCAGCAGTTTAGCGCTTGGGCGGACCACAGATACGCAGTATTTT. Translated: CASSLALGRTTDTQYF.